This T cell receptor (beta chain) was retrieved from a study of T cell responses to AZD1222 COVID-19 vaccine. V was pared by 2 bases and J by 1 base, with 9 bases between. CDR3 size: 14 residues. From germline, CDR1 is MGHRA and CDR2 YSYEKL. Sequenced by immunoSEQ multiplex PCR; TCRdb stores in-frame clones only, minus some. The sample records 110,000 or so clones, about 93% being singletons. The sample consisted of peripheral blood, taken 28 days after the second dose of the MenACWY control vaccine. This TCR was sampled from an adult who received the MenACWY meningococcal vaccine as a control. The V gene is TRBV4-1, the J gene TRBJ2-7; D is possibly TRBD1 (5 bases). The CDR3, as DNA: TGCGCCAGCAGCCAACCCCGACAGTCCTACGAGCAGTACTTC. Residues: CASSQPRQSYEQYF.